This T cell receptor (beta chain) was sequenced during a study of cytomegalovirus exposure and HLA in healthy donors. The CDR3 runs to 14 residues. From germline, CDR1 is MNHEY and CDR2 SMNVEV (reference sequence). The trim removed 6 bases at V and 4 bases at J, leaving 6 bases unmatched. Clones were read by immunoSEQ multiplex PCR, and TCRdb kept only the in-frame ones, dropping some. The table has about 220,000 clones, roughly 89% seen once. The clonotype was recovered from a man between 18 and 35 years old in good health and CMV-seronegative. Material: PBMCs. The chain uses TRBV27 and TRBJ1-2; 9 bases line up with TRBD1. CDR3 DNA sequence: TGTGCCAGCAGAATGACAGGGGGTAGCTATGGCTACACCTTC. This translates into CASRMTGGSYGYTF.